Listed here is a single T cell receptor (beta chain). Ten or more counts support this clonotype. Its antigen is currently not known. Per-nucleotide qualities are absent, and no much larger clonotype sits a single base away. CDR1 and CDR2, per the germline V gene (reference sequence), are DFQATT and SNEGSKA. Taken from cysteine to phenylalanine, the CDR3 has 12 residues. Kept here is only the CDR3 DNA, which spans 36 bases and is read in frame from base 1. Here V drops 4 bases and J drops 9 bases, and the junction holds 5 bases not matched to any gene. This sample was taken from a study of response to subunit inactivated influenza vaccine listed by TCRdb under 2018. With regard to the full study: The study used deep quantitative T cell receptor repertoire profiling to track responses to a trivalent subunit inactivated influenza vaccine.

General conclusions and limits of the study: It was suggested by the authors that each seasonal influenza vaccination may recruit only a limited number of new T cells.

The library came from RT-PCR. Sequencer: Illumina HiSeq 2500. TCRdb trimmed public reads at Q25 via fastp, called clones via MiXCR and kept in-frame beta chains. Each CDR3 protein gets just one entry, which takes the most common genes and DNA from the rows behind it. The sample table contains over 150,000 distinct CDR3 sequences; only one count was recorded for around 8.8% of them. Jointly, the top ten make up roughly a tenth of the sample. The chain couples TRBV20-1 to TRBJ2-1; 8 middle bases align to TRBD1. The TCR was taken from a man between 50 and 59 years old who received an inactivated influenza vaccine. Donor details come from another sample of the same person, matched by shared clones. Sequencing used non-naive T cells sorted from PBMCs, obtained on the day of vaccination. This sample's cell subset or site label indicates: memory T cell fraction. The CDR3 sequence is CSATRQGLEQFF. The nucleotide sequence reads as follows: TGCAGTGCTACCCGACAGGGGCTTGAGCAGTTCTTC.